This T cell receptor beta chain was found in a study of blood T cell repertoires in COVID-19. Using immunoSEQ multiplex PCR, the repertoire was profiled, and TCRdb retains in-frame clones only, with some absent. This sample has 250,000 or so clones, with roughly nine tenths found just once. This TCR derives from a woman in her 40s who had recovered from COVID-19. The sample comprised peripheral blood.

The CDR3 sequence is CASSSGTGGLYSNQPQHF. CDR3 nucleotide sequence: TGTGCCAGCAGTTCCGGGACAGGGGGCCTTTATAGCAATCAGCCCCAGCATTTT. The chain couples TRBV28 to TRBJ1-5; TRBD1 aligns across 12 bases. The junction had 7 bases not matched to a gene; V was cut back by 4 bases and J by 0 bases. The CDR3 is 18 residues long. Germline V gene lookup returns CDR1 MDHEN and CDR2 SYDVKM. Full variable domain (outside the CDR3, taken from reference TRBV28 and TRBJ1-5): DVKVTQSSRYLVKRTGEKVFLECVQDMDHENMFWYRQDPGLGLRLIYFSYDVKMKEKGDIPEGYSVSREKKERFSLILESASTNQTSMYLCASSSGTGGLYSNQPQHFGDGTRLSIL.